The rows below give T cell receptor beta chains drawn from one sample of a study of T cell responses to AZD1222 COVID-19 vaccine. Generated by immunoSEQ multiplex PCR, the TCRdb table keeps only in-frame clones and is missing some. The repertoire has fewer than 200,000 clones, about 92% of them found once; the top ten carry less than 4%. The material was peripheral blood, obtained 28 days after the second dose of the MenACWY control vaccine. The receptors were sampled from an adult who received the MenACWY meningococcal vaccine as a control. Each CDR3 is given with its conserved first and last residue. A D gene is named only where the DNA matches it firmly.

cdr3_aa: CASSPSDYGYTF
cdr3_nt: TGTGCCAGTAGCCCCTCGGACTATGGCTACACCTTC
j_call: TRBJ1-2
d_call: NA
v_call: TRBV19

cdr3_aa: CASSPRRTNTGELFF
cdr3_nt: TGTGCCAGCAGCCCCCGACGGACGAACACCGGGGAGCTGTTTTTT
j_call: TRBJ2-2
d_call: NA
v_call: TRBV7-6

cdr3_aa: CASSIDGGRSSYEQYF
cdr3_nt: TGTGCCAGTAGTATAGATGGAGGGAGGAGCTCCTACGAGCAGTACTTC
j_call: TRBJ2-7
d_call: NA
v_call: TRBV19

cdr3_aa: CASSSGTGSEAFF
cdr3_nt: TGTGCCAGCAGTTCCGGGACAGGGTCTGAAGCTTTCTTT
j_call: TRBJ1-1
d_call: TRBD1
v_call: TRBV12-3/TRBV12-4

cdr3_aa: CASSWRASYEQYF
cdr3_nt: TGTGCCAGCAGTTGGCGGGCCTCCTACGAGCAGTACTTC
j_call: TRBJ2-7
d_call: NA
v_call: TRBV27

cdr3_aa: CSVAPSRPEAFF
cdr3_nt: TGCAGCGTTGCCCCCTCGAGACCTGAAGCTTTCTTT
j_call: TRBJ1-1
d_call: NA
v_call: TRBV29-1

cdr3_aa: CASSAGQFSSTDTQYF
cdr3_nt: TGTGCCAGCAGCGCTGGACAGTTTTCTAGCACAGATACGCAGTATTTT
j_call: TRBJ2-3
d_call: NA
v_call: TRBV9

cdr3_aa: CASSWRGDTGELFF
cdr3_nt: TGTGCCAGCAGTTGGAGGGGGGACACCGGGGAGCTGTTTTTT
j_call: TRBJ2-2
d_call: NA
v_call: TRBV6-2/TRBV6-3

cdr3_aa: CASSSLRTSGSEQFF
cdr3_nt: TGTGCCAGCAGCTCTCTAAGGACTAGCGGGAGTGAGCAGTTCTTC
j_call: TRBJ2-1
d_call: TRBD2
v_call: TRBV7-7

cdr3_aa: CASSYKDRGADGYTF
cdr3_nt: TGTGCCAGCAGTTATAAGGACAGGGGAGCGGATGGCTACACCTTC
j_call: TRBJ1-2
d_call: TRBD1
v_call: TRBV28

cdr3_aa: CASSIVGTRSNQPQHF
cdr3_nt: TGTGCCAGTAGTATAGTGGGGACACGTAGCAATCAGCCCCAGCATTTT
j_call: TRBJ1-5
d_call: NA
v_call: TRBV19